The clone carrying this T cell receptor beta chain was seen a handful of times. Its target is not known. The sample has other DNA sequences that encode this CDR3 too. Data came from immunoSEQ multiplex PCR; TCRdb stores just in-frame clones and leaves some out. The repertoire holds approximately 120,000 clones, with more than 75% as singletons. During the collection period, no donor immune events like infections were recorded. The data derive from a study of identifying expanded T cells in peripheral blood. Notes on the study in general: Two-week clone count variance significantly increased as total template count grew. Technical replicates showed around 1.3 changed clones; approximately 2 weeks around 15; four weeks 19.

CDR3 length: 14 residues. With 6 bases removed from V and 2 bases from J, the gap between germline ends came to 11 bases. From germline, CDR1 is MDHEN and CDR2 SYDVKM. This TCR was sampled from a person aged 18 to 75 in good health. V usage is TRBV28 and J usage is TRBJ1-5; the D is unclear. The sequenced sample was blood. The CDR3 DNA follows: TGTGCCAGCAGCCTGGTACGAGGCAATCAGCCCCAGCATTTT. It is translated as CASSLVRGNQPQHF.